Presented here are 2 T cell receptor beta chains from one specimen sequenced in a study of blood T cell repertoires in COVID-19. Sequencing used immunoSEQ multiplex PCR; TCRdb keeps in-frame clones, though not all of them. The sample records hundreds of thousands of clones, around 90% being singletons. The source material was peripheral blood. All receptors come from a woman under 30 who had recovered from COVID-19.

V usage is TRBV2 and J usage is TRBJ2-6, with 9 nucleotides matching TRBD1. The germline V gene has CDR1 SNHLY and CDR2 FYNNEI. V gave up 10 bases and J gave up 0 bases; unmatched junction bases: 10. The CDR3 loop spans 17 amino acids. CDR3: CAIISRDRDSGANVLTF. In DNA form, the CDR3 reads TGTGCCATCATTTCCCGGGACAGGGACTCTGGGGCCAACGTCCTGACTTTC.

This chain connects TRBV12-3 or TRBV12-4 to TRBJ2-3; the D is unclear. The CDR3 contains 13 residues. V was shortened by 4 bases and J by 1 base, with 6 bases between the two germline ends. The DNA of the CDR3 is TGTGCCAGCAGTTACATGGGCACAGATACGCAGTATTTT. Residues: CASSYMGTDTQYF.